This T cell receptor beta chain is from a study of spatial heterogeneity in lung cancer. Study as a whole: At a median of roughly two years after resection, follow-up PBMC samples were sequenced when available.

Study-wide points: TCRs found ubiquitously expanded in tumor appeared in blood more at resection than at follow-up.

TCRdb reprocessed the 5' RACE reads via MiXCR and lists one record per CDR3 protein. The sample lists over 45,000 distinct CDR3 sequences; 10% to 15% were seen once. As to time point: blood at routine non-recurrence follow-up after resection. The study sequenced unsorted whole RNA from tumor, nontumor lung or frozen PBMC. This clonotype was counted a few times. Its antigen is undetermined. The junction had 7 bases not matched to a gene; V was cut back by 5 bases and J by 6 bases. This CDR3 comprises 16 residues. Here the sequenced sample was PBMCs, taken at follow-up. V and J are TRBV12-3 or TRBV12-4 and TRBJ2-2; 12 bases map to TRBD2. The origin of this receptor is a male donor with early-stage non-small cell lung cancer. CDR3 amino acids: CASSTRTSGVSGELFF. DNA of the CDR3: TGTGCCAGCAGTACCCGGACTAGCGGGGTTTCCGGGGAGCTGTTTTTT.